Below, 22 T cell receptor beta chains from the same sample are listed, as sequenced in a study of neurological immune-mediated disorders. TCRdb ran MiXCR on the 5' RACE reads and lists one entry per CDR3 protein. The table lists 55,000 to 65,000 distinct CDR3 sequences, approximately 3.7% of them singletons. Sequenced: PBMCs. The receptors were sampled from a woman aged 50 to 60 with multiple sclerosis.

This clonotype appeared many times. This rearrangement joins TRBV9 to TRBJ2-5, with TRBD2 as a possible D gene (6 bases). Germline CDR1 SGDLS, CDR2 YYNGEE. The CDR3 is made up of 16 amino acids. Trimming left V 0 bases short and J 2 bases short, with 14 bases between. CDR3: CASSVDVGRGQETQYF. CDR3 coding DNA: TGTGCCAGCAGCGTAGACGTAGGACGGGGGCAAGAGACCCAGTACTTC.

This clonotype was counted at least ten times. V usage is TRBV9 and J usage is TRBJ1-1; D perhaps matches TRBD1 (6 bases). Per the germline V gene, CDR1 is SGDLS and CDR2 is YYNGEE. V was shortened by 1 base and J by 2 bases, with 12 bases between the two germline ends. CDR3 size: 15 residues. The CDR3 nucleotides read TGTGCCAGCAGCGTAACCCACAGGGCCAACACTGAAGCTTTCTTT. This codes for CASSVTHRANTEAFF.

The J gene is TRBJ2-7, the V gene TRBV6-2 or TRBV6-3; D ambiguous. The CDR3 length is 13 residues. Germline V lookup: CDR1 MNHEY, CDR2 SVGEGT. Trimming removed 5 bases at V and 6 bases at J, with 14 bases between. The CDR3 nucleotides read TGTGCCAGCAGTACTCCCTCAGTGGCCGAGCAGTACTTC. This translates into CASSTPSVAEQYF.

CDR3 nucleotides: TGTGCCAGCAGCTCGGGACTCGGGGCAATTGTTAGCACTGAAGCTTTCTTT. Translated, it gives CASSSGLGAIVSTEAFF. The chain combines TRBV5-8 with TRBJ1-1, with D possibly being TRBD1 (5 bases). V shed 3 bases and J shed 4 bases, with 22 bases lying between them. There are 17 residues in the CDR3. The germline V gene encodes CDR1 SGHTS and CDR2 YDEGEE.

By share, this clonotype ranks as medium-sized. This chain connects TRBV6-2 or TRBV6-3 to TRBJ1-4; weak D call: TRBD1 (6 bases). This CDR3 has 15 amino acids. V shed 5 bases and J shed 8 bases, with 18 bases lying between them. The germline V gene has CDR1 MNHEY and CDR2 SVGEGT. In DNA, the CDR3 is TGTGCCAGCAGTCCCCGGACAGTAATCGAAGAAAAACTGTTTTTT. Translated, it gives CASSPRTVIEEKLFF.

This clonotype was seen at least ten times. This CDR3 is CASSVWGEQPQHF. CDR3 in DNA: TGTGCCAGCAGCGTATGGGGAGAACAGCCCCAGCATTTT. V is TRBV9 and J is TRBJ1-5; D is uncertain. V was pared by 1 base and J by 7 bases, with 9 bases between. Germline V lookup: CDR1 SGDLS, CDR2 YYNGEE. The CDR3 runs 13 residues.

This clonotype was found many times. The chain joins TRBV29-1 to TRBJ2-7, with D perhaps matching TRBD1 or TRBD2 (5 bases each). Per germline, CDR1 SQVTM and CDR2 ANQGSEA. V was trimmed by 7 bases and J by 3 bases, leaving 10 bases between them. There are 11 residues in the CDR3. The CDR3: CSGSRGYEQYF. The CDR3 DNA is TGCAGCGGGTCGAGGGGCTACGAGCAGTACTTC.

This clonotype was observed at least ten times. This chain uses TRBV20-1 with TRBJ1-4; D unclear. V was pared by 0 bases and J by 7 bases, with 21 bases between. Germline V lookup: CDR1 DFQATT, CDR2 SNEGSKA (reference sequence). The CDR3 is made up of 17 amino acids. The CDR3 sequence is CSARDRSGLTLSEKLFF. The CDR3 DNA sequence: TGCAGTGCTAGAGATCGTAGTGGCCTAACCCTCAGTGAAAAACTGTTTTTT.

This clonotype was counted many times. The CDR3 bases are TGCAGCGTTGAAGGGCGCCTCAATGAGCAGTTCTTC. Translating gives CSVEGRLNEQFF. V gene TRBV29-1 combines with J gene TRBJ2-1; D remains unclear. Trimming removed 1 base from V and 6 bases from J, with 7 bases in between. This CDR3 spans 12 amino acids. The V gene's germline CDR1 is SQVTM and CDR2 ANQGSEA.

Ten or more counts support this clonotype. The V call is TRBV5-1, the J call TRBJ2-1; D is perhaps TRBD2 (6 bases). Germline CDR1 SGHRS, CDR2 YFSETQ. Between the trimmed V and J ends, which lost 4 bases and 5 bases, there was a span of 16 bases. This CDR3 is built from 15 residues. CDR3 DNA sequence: TGCGCCAGCAGCCTAGCGCCGGGACCCAACAATGAGCAGTTCTTC. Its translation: CASSLAPGPNNEQFF.

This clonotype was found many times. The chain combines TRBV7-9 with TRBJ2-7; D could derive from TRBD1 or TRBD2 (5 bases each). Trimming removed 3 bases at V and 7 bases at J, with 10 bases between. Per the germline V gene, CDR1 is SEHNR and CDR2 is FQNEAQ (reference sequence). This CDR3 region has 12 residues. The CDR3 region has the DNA TGTGCCAGCAGCTTTGGGGGATTAGAGCAGTACTTC. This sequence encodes CASSFGGLEQYF.

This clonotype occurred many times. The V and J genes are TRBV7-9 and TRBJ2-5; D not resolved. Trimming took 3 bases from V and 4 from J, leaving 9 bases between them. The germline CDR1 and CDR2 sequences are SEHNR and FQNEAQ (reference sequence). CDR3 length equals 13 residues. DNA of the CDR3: TGTGCCAGCAGCTTGCAATATGGAGAGACCCAGTACTTC. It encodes CASSLQYGETQYF.

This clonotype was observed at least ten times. CDR3 sequence (DNA): TGTGCCAGCAGCACGCGACAGGGGGACGGGGCCAACGTCCTGACTTTC. The encoded protein is CASSTRQGDGANVLTF. The rearrangement uses TRBV5-4 and TRBJ2-6; 9 bases fit TRBD1. The CDR3 sequence is 16 residues long. The V and J ends lost 4 bases and 4 bases, in that order; junction bases with no gene match: 6. Per germline, CDR1 SGHNT and CDR2 YYREEE (reference sequence).

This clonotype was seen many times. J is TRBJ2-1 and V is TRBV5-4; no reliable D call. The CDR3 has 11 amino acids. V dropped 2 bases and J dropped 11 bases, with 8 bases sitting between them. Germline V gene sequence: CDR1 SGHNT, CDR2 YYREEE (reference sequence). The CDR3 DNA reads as TGTGCCAGCAGCTTTTCTAGTCAGCAGTTCTTC. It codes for CASSFSSQQFF.

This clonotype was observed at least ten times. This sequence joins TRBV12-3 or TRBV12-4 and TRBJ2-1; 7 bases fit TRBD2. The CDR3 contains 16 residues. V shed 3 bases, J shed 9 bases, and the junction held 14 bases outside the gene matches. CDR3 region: CASSFSGRERRVEQFF. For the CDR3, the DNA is TGTGCCAGCAGTTTTTCTGGGCGGGAGAGGAGGGTTGAGCAGTTCTTC.

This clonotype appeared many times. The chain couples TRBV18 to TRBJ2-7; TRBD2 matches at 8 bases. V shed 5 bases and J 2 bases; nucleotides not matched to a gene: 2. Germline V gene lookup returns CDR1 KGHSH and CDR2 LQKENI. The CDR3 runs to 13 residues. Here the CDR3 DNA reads TGTGCCAGCTCAGGGACTAGTCCCTACGAGCAGTACTTC. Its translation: CASSGTSPYEQYF.

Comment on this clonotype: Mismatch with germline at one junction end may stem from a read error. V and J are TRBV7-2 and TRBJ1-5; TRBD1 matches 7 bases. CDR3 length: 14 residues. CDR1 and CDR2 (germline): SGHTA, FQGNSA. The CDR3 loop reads CASTTTGDGQPQNF. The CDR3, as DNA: TGTGCCAGCACCACTACAGGGGATGGTCAGCCCCAGAATTTT. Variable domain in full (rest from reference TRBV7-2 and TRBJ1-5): GAGVSQSPSNKVTEKGKDVELRCDPISGHTALYWYRQSLGQGLEFLIYFQGNSAPDKSGLPSDRFSAERTGGSVSTLTIQRTQQEDSAVYLCASTTTGDGQPQNFGDGTRLSIL.

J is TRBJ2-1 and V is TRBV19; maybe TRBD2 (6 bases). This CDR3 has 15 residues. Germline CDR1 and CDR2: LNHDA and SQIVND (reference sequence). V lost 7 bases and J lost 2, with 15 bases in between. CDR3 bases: TGTGCCAGTATAGGGCGGGACCCACCCTACAATGAGCAGTTCTTC. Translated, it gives CASIGRDPPYNEQFF.

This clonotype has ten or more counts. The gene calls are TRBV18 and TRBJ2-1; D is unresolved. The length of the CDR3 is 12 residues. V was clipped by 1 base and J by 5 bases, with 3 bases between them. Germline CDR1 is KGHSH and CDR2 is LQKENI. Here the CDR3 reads CASSPRDNEQFF. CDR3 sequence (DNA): TGTGCCAGCTCACCACGGGACAATGAGCAGTTCTTC.

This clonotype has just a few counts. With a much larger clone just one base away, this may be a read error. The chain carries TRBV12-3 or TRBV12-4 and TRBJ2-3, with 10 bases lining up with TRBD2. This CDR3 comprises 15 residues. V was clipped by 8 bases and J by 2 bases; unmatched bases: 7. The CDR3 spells CASCPGLADTDTQYF. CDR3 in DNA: TGTGCCAGCTGTCCCGGACTAGCGGACACAGATACGCAGTATTTT.

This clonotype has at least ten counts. The CDR3 nucleotides are TGTGCCAGCAGTGAACCAGGCCTAGAAGGGGCTTTCTTT. Its translation is CASSEPGLEGAFF. The chain carries TRBV6-1 and TRBJ1-1; D not resolved. The CDR3 spans 13 residues. The V gene lost 2 bases and the J gene lost 11 bases, with 15 bases spanning the gap. Germline assignment: CDR1 MNHNS and CDR2 SASEGT.

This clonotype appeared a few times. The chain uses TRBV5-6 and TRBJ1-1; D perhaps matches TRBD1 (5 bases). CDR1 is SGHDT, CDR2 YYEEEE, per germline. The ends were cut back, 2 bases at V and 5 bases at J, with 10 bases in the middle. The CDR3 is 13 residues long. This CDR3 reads CASSFDQGTEAFF. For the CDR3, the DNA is TGTGCCAGCAGCTTCGACCAGGGAACTGAAGCTTTCTTT.